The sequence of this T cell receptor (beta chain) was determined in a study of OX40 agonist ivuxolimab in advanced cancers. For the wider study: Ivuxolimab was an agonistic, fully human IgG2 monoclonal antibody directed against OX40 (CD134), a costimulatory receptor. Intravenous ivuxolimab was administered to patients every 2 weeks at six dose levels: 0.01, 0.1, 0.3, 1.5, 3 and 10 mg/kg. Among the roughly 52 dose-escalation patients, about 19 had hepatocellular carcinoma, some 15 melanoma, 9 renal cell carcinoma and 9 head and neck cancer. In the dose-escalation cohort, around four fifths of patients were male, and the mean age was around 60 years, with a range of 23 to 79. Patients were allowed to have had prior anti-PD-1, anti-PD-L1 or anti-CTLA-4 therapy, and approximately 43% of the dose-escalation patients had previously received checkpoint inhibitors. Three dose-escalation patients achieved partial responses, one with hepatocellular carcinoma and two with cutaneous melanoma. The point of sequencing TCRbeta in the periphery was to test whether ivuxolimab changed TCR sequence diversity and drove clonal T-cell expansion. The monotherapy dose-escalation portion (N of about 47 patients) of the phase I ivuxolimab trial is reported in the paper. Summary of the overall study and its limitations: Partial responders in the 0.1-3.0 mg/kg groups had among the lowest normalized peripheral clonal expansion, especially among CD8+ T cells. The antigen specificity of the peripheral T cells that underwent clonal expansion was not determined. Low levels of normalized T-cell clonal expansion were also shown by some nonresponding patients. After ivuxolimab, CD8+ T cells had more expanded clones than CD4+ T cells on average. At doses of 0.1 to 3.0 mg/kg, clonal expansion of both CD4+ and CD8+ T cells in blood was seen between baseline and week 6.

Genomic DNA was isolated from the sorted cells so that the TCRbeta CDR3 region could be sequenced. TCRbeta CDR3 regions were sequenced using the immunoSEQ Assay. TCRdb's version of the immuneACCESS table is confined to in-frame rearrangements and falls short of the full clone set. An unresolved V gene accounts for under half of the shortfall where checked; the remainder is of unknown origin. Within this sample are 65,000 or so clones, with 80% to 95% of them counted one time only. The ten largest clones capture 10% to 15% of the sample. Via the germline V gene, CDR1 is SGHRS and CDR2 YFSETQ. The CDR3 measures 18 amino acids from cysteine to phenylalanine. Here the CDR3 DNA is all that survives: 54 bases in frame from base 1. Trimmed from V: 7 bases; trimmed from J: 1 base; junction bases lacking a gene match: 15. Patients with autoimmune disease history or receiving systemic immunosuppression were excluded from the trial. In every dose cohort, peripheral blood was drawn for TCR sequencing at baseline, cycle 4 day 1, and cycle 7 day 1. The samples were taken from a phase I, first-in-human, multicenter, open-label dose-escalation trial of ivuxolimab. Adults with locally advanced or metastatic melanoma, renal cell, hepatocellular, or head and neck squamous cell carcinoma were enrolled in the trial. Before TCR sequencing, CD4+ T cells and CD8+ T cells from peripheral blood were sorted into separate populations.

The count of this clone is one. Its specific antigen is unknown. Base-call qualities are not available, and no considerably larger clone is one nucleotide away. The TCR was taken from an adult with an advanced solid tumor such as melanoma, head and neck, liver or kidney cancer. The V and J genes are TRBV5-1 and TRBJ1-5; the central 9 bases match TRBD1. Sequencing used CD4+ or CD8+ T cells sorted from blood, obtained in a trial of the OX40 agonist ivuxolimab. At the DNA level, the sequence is TGCGCCAGCTTCTCGGGACAGGGTTGGAGAAAGAGCAATCAGCCCCAGCATTTT. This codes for CASFSGQGWRKSNQPQHF.